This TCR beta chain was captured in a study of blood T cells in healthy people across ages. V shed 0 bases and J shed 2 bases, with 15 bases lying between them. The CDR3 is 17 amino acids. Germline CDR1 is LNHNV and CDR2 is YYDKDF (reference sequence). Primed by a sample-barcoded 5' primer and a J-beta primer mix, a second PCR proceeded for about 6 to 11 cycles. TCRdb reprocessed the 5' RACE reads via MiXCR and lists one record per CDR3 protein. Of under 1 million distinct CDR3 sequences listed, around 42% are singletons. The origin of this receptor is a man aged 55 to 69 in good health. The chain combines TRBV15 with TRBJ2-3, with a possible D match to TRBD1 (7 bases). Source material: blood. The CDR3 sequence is CATSRDLEGANTDTQYF. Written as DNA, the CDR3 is TGTGCCACCAGCAGAGATCTGGAGGGGGCGAACACAGATACGCAGTATTTT.